The entry that follows covers one TCR beta chain sequence. This specimen comes from a study of blood T cell repertoires in COVID-19. Assay used: immunoSEQ multiplex PCR; TCRdb lists only in-frame clones, some missing. The profile shows about 220,000 clones, 82% of them singletons. The specimen was peripheral blood. The clonotype originates from a woman of 80 years or more with acute or convalescent COVID-19.

CDR3 amino acids: CASSVVGQEWNEQFF. The DNA of the CDR3 is TGTGCCAGCAGCGTAGTTGGACAGGAATGGAATGAGCAGTTCTTC. The rearrangement uses TRBV9 and TRBJ2-1, with 7 nucleotides matching TRBD1. The V segment lost 0 bases and the J segment 7 bases; nucleotides outside the gene matches: 7. The length of the CDR3 is 15 residues. Germline CDR1 is SGDLS and CDR2 is YYNGEE.